Many counts were recorded for the clone carrying this TCR beta chain. No antigen is known for it. This CDR3 spans 16 amino acids. Per the germline V gene, CDR1 is SGHAT and CDR2 is FQNNGV. Trimming shortened V by 5 bases and J by 10 bases, and 23 bases separated the two germline ends. Time point reported: sample taken at primary tumor resection. Samples came from 70 to 80 TRACERx patients with untreated early-stage lung cancer. No cell sorting; template was whole RNA from tumor, lung tissue or PBMC. The sample is drawn from a study of spatial heterogeneity in lung cancer. Points from the study as a whole: In tumors, expanded intratumoral alpha and beta TCR counts tracked mutation counts.

The presence of a unique molecular identifier marked each TCR cDNA molecule. TCRdb itself ran the 5' RACE reads through MiXCR, one entry per CDR3 protein. Of approximately 94,000 distinct CDR3 sequences in the sample, 3.5% to 5% were seen once. The chain links TRBV11-2 to TRBJ2-2, with D possibly being TRBD2 (6 bases). Sample: lung tumor tissue, taken at surgery. The sequence derives from a male donor with early-stage non-small cell lung cancer. The CDR3 DNA sequence: TGTGCCAGCAGCAAAAGGTGGCTAGCGAGGAGGGAGGAGCTGTTTTTT. This translates into CASSKRWLARREELFF. The complete variable domain, with remaining parts taken from reference TRBV11-2 and TRBJ2-2, reads EAGVAQSPRYKIIEKRQSVAFWCNPISGHATLYWYQQILGQGPKLLIQFQNNGVVDDSQLPKDRFSAERLKGVDSTLKIQPAKLEDSAVYLCASSKRWLARREELFFGEGSRLTVL.